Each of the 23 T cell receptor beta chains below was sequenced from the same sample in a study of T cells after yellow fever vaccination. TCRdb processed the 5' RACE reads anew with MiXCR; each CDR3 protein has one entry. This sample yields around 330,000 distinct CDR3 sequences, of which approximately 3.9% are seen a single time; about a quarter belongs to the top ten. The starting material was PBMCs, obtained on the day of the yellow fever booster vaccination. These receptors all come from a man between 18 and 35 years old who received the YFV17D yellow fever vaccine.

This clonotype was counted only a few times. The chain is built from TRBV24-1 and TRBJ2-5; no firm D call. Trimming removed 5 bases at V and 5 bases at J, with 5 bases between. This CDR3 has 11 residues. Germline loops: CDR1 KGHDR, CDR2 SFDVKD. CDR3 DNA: TGTGCCACCAGTGCGGCGGAGACCCAGTACTTC. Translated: CATSAAETQYF.

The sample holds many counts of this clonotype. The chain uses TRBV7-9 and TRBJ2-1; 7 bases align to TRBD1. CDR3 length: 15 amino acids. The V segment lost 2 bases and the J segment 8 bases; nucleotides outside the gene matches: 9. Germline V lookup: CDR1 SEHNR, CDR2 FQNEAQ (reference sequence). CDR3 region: CASSLLQAGGDEQFF. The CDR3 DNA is TGTGCCAGCAGCTTATTGCAGGCAGGGGGAGATGAGCAGTTCTTC.

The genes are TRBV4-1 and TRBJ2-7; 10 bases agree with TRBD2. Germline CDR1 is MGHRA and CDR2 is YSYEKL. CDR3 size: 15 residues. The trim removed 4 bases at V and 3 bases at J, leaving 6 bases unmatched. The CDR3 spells CASSLILAGDYEQYF. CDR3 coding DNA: TGCGCCAGCAGCCTGATCCTAGCGGGGGACTACGAGCAGTACTTC.

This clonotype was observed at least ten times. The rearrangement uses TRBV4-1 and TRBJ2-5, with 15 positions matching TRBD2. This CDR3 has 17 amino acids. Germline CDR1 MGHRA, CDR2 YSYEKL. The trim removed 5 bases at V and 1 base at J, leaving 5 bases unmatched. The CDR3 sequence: CASSKGLAGGRQETQYF. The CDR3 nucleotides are TGCGCCAGCAGCAAGGGACTAGCGGGGGGACGCCAAGAGACCCAGTACTTC.

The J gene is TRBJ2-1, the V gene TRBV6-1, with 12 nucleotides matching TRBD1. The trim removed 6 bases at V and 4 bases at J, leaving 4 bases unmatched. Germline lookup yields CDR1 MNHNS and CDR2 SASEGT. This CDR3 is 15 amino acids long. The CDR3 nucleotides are TGTGCCAGCAGAGCGGGACAGGGGGCTTACAATGAGCAGTTCTTC. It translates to CASRAGQGAYNEQFF.

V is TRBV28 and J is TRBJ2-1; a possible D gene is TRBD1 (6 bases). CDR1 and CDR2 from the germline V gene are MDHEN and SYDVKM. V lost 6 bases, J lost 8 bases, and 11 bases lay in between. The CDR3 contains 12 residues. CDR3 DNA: TGTGCCAGCAGACAGGGTTTCGATGAGCAGTTCTTC. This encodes CASRQGFDEQFF.

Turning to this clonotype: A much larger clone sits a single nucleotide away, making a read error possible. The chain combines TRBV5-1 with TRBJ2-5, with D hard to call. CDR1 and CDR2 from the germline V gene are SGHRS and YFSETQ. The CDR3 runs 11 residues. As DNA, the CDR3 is TGCGCCAGCGAGTACCAAGGGACCCAGTACTTC. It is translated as CASEYQGTQYF.

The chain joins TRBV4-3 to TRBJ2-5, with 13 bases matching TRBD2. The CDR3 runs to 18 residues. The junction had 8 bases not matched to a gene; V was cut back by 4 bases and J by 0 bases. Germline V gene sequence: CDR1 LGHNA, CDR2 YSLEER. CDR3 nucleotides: TGCGCCAGCAGCCGAGGAGTCGGGACTAGCGGGGACCAAGAGACCCAGTACTTC. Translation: CASSRGVGTSGDQETQYF.

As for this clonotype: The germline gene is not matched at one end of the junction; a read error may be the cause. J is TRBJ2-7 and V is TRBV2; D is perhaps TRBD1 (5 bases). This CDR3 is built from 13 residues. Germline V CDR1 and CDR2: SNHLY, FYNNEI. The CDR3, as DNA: TGTGCCGGCAGGGCTAAGGGAAGATACGAGCAGTACTTC. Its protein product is CAGRAKGRYEQYF.

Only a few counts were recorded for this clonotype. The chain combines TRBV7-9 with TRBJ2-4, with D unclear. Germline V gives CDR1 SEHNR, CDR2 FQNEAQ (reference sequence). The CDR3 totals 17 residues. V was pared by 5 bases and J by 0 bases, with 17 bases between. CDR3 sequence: CASSPVGGPIAKNIQYF. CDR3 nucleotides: TGTGCCAGCAGCCCCGTTGGCGGCCCAATAGCCAAAAACATTCAGTACTTC.

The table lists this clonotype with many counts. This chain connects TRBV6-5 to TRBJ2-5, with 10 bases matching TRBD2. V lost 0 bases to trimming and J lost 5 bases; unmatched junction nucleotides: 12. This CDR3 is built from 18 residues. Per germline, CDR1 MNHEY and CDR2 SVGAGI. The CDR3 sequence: CASSYSINPSGGGETQYF. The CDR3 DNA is TGTGCCAGCAGTTACTCGATCAACCCTAGCGGGGGAGGGGAGACCCAGTACTTC.

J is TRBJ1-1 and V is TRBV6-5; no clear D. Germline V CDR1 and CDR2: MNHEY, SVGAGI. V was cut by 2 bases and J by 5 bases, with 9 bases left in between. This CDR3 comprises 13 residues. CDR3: CASSYGRWTEAFF. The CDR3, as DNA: TGTGCCAGCAGTTACGGGAGGTGGACTGAAGCTTTCTTT.

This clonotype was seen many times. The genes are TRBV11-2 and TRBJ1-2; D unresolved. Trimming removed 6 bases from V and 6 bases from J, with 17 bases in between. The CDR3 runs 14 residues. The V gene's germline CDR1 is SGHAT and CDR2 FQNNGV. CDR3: CASSPSEVLDGYTF. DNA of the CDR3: TGTGCCAGCAGTCCAAGTGAAGTCCTAGATGGCTACACCTTC. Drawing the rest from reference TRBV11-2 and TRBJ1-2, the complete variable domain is EAGVAQSPRYKIIEKRQSVAFWCNPISGHATLYWYQQILGQGPKLLIQFQNNGVVDDSQLPKDRFSAERLKGVDSTLKIQPAKLEDSAVYLCASSPSEVLDGYTFGSGTRLTVV.

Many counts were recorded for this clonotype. CDR3 coding DNA: TGCAGCGTTGACCGGGGTTATGAGCAGTTCTTC. It encodes CSVDRGYEQFF. This chain links TRBV29-1 with TRBJ2-1; D might be TRBD2 (5 bases). Germline V gene sequence: CDR1 SQVTM, CDR2 ANQGSEA. There are 11 residues in the CDR3. Trimming removed 3 bases at V and 8 bases at J, with 8 bases between.

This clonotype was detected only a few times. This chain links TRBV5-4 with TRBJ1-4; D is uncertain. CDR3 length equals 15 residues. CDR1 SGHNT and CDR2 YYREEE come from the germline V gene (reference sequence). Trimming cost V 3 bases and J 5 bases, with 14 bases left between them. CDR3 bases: TGTGCCAGCAGCTCACCAGGAGGGATAAATGAAAAACTGTTTTTT. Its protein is CASSSPGGINEKLFF.

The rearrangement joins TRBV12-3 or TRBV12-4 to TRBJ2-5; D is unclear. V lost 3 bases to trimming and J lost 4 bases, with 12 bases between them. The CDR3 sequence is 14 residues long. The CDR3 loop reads CASSFGPLRETQYF. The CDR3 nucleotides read TGTGCCAGCAGTTTCGGCCCCCTTCGAGAGACCCAGTACTTC.

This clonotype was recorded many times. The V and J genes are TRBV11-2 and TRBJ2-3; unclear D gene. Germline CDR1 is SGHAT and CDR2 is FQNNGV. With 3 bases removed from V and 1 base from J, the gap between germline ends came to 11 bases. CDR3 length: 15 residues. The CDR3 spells CASSLGLVGTDTQYF. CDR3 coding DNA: TGTGCCAGCAGCTTGGGCCTCGTCGGCACAGATACGCAGTATTTT.

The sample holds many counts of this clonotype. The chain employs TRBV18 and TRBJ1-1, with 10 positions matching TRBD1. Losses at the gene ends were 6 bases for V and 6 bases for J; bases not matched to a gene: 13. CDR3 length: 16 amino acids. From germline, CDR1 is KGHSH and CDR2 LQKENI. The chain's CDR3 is CASSVNTGQGSAEAFF. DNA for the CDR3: TGTGCCAGCTCGGTAAACACGGGACAGGGGAGCGCTGAAGCTTTCTTT.

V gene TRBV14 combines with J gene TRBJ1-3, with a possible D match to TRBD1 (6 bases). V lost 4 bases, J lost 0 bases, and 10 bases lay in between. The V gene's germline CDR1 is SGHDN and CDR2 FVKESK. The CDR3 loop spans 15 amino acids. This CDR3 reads CASSPRGDSGNTIYF. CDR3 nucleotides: TGTGCCAGCAGCCCAAGGGGGGACTCTGGAAACACCATATATTTT.

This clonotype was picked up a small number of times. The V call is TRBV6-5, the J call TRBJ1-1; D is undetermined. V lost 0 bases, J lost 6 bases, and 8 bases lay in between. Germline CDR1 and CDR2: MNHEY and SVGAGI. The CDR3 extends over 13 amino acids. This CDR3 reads CASSYSAGPEAFF. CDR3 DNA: TGTGCCAGCAGTTACTCTGCCGGGCCTGAAGCTTTCTTT.

As DNA, the CDR3 is TGTGCCAGCAGTGAATACGACCTCACAACTAATTCACCCCTCCACTTT. This translates into CASSEYDLTTNSPLHF. The rearrangement uses TRBV25-1 and TRBJ1-6, with D hard to call. The germline V gene has CDR1 MGHDK and CDR2 SYGVNS. V lost 0 bases, J lost 6 bases, and 12 bases lay in between. This CDR3 spans 16 amino acids. Full variable domain (rest looked up from reference TRBV25-1 and TRBJ1-6): EADIYQTPRYLVIGTGKKITLECSQTMGHDKMYWYQQDPGMELHLIHYSYGVNSTEKGDLSSESTVSRIRTEHFPLTLESARPSHTSQYLCASSEYDLTTNSPLHFGNGTRLTVT.

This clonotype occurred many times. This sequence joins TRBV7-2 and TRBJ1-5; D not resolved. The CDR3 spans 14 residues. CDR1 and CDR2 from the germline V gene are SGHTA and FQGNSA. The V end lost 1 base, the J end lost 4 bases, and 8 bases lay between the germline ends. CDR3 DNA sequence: TGTGCCAGCAGCTTAGACACAAATAATCAGCCCCAGCATTTT. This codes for CASSLDTNNQPQHF. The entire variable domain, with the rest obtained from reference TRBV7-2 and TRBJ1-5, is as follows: GAGVSQSPSNKVTEKGKDVELRCDPISGHTALYWYRQSLGQGLEFLIYFQGNSAPDKSGLPSDRFSAERTGGSVSTLTIQRTQQEDSAVYLCASSLDTNNQPQHFGDGTRLSIL.

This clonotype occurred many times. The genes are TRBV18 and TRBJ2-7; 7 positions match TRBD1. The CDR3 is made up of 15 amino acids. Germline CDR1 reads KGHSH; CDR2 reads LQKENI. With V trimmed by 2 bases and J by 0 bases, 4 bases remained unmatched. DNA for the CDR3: TGTGCCAGCTCACCATCGGGACAGCCCTCCTACGAGCAGTACGTC. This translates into CASSPSGQPSYEQYV.